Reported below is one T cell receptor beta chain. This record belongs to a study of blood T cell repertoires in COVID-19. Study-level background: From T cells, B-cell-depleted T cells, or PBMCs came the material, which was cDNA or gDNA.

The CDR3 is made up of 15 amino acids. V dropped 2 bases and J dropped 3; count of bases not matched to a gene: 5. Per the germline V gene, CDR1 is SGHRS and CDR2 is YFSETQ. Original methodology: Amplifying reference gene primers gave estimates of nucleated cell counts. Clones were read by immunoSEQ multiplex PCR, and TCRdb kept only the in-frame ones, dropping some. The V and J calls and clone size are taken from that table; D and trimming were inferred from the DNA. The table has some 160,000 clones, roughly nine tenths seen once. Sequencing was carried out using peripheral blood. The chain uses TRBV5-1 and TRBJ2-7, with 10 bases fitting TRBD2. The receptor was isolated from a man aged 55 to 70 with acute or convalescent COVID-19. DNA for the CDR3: TGCGCCAGCAGCTTACTAGCGGGGCCCTTCTACGAGCAGTACTTC. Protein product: CASSLLAGPFYEQYF.